The table lists the clone carrying this T cell receptor beta chain with many counts. Its specificity is unknown. The germline gives CDR1 LNHNV, CDR2 YYDKDF (reference sequence). The CDR3 spans 15 residues. V was trimmed by 5 bases and J by 4 bases, leaving 15 bases between them. The sample belongs to a study of blood T cells in healthy people across ages. Study at large: Template switching captured about one barcoded beta molecule per two T cells. Study-level results: Roughly linearly, TCR beta diversity per million T cells fell as age increased. Estimates drawn from one million T cells were deemed to understate diversity. Unknown CMV status may confound age-related changes in expanded clones.

For the second PCR, which ran for about 7 to 12 cycles, a sample-barcoded 5' primer and a J-beta primer mix were used. MiXCR, run by TCRdb on the 5' RACE reads, gives a single entry per CDR3 protein. Of about 640,000 distinct CDR3 sequences detected, roughly 50% appear once; the ten largest clones hold around 37%. The sequence was obtained from a man in his fifties or sixties in good health. Material for sequencing was blood. The gene calls are TRBV15 and TRBJ2-4; the D gene is possibly TRBD2 (6 bases). The CDR3 loop reads CATSSGGTLKNIQYF. As DNA, the CDR3 is TGTGCCACCAGCTCCGGCGGGACCCTAAAAAACATTCAGTACTTC.